The 8 T cell receptor beta chains in this list originate from one sample, sequenced in a study of blood T cell repertoires in COVID-19. TCRdb's table, derived via immunoSEQ multiplex PCR, lists solely in-frame clones and lacks some. The data contain approximately 170,000 clones, roughly 90% of them singletons. The source material was peripheral blood. The receptor set was obtained from a woman aged 60-75 years with COVID-19, enrolled during active disease.

Here the CDR3 DNA reads TGTGCCAGTAGTATGGGGCCTGGAAACACCATATATTTT. This gives the protein CASSMGPGNTIYF. V usage is TRBV19 and J usage is TRBJ1-3; D perhaps matches TRBD1 (5 bases). The germline CDR1 and CDR2 sequences are LNHDA and SQIVND (reference sequence). V dropped 3 bases and J dropped 2 bases, with 5 bases sitting between them. This CDR3 comprises 13 residues.

The rearrangement joins TRBV6-4 to TRBJ2-3, with a tentative D call TRBD1 (5 bases). Trimming left V 3 bases short and J 6 bases short, with 10 bases between. The CDR3 spans 13 residues. Germline CDR1 reads MRHNA; CDR2 reads SNTAGT. Here the CDR3 reads CASSEGVGDTQYF. The CDR3, as DNA: TGTGCCAGCAGTGAAGGGGTAGGGGATACGCAGTATTTT.

The V and J genes are TRBV28 and TRBJ1-1; TRBD1 matches 11 bases. The CDR3 totals 14 residues. Germline CDR1 is MDHEN and CDR2 is SYDVKM. J lost 10 bases, V lost 2 bases, and 6 bases had no gene match. The DNA of the CDR3 is TGTGCCAGCAGTTTACCCGGGACAGGGGGTAGAGCTTTCTTT. This sequence encodes CASSLPGTGGRAFF.

The V and J genes are TRBV18 and TRBJ1-4; D is perhaps TRBD1 (6 bases). The V and J ends lost 4 bases and 5 bases respectively, with 14 bases between them. The V gene's germline CDR1 is KGHSH and CDR2 LQKENI. CDR3 size: 15 residues. The CDR3 here is CASSRSTGSNEKLFF. The CDR3 nucleotides are TGTGCCAGCTCACGATCCACAGGGAGCAATGAAAAACTGTTTTTT.

The chain combines TRBV7-6 with TRBJ1-4; D gene ambiguous. V was clipped by 6 bases and J by 8 bases, with 13 bases between them. The V gene's germline CDR1 is SGHVS and CDR2 FNYEAQ. The CDR3 is 13 residues long. The CDR3 reads CASRANEEEKLFF. The CDR3 DNA sequence: TGTGCCAGCAGGGCCAACGAGGAGGAAAAACTGTTTTTT.

J is TRBJ2-1 and V is TRBV19; maybe TRBD1 (5 bases). Germline assignment: CDR1 LNHDA and CDR2 SQIVND (reference sequence). CDR3 length equals 11 residues. Trimming shortened V by 4 bases and J by 12 bases, and 10 bases separated the two germline ends. CDR3 DNA: TGTGCCAGTAGTACCTCTCAGGGGCAGTTCTTC. This sequence encodes CASSTSQGQFF.

The chain couples TRBV12-3 or TRBV12-4 to TRBJ1-2; 9 positions match TRBD1. V was clipped by 1 base and J by 7 bases; unmatched bases: 1. The CDR3 consists of 13 residues. CDR3 amino acids: CASSLGQGGGYTF. The DNA of the CDR3 is TGTGCCAGCAGTTTAGGACAGGGGGGTGGCTACACCTTC.

The chain has TRBV3-1 (or the pseudogene TRBV3-2) and TRBJ2-1, with TRBD2 matching over 9 bases. V was clipped by 1 base and J by 8 bases; unmatched bases: 6. The CDR3 extends over 15 amino acids. The V gene's germline CDR1 is LGHDT and CDR2 YNNKEL (reference sequence). The CDR3 DNA reads as TGTGCCAGCAGCCAAGGGGCGACTAGCGGCTATGAGCAGTTCTTC. It yields the protein CASSQGATSGYEQFF.